This T cell receptor (beta chain) comes out of a study of T-cell memory formation after mild COVID-19. Overall study: TCR clusters showed largely donor specificity. Study-level findings and limits: Those CD4+ clones that contracted were mainly in CM and EM (CD8+ ones in EMRA). Certain responding clones were present in pre-infection memory, suggesting participation of cross-reactive memory.

Germline V gene data show CDR1 as SGHDN and CDR2 as FVKESK. Trimming removed 3 bases from V and 3 bases from J, with 10 bases in between. This CDR3 is 14 amino acids long. This clonotype was seen ten or more times. What it binds is unknown. TCRalpha and TCRbeta libraries used 5'RACE with constant-segment primers and UMIs. TCRdb fed the 5' RACE reads into MiXCR, producing one record per CDR3 protein. The sample consists of 15,000 or so distinct CDR3 sequences, 20% to 25% of them appearing once. The sequence came from a man between 18 and 29 years old who had mild COVID-19 (a few samples of this study predate the infection). Cell type and time point are not known. V gene TRBV14 combines with J gene TRBJ2-3, with D perhaps matching TRBD1 (6 bases). Sequencing used PBMCs or a T cell subset sorted from them (not recorded which). The CDR3 coding sequence is TGTGCCAGCAGCCACTGGCAGGGGACAGATACGCAGTATTTT. It encodes CASSHWQGTDTQYF.